This T cell receptor beta chain is drawn from a study of T cell responses to AZD1222 COVID-19 vaccine. The repertoire was sequenced with immunoSEQ multiplex PCR; TCRdb's copy has only in-frame clones and lacks some. The sample gives around 75,000 clones, about 87% of which show up once; 9% to 10% is in the top ten. This receptor was taken from an adult who received the MenACWY meningococcal vaccine as a control. The sequencing used peripheral blood, collected 28 days after the second dose of the MenACWY control vaccine.

The CDR3 sequence: CASSFYGLSTDTQYF. CDR3 sequence (DNA): TGTGCCAGCAGCTTTTACGGACTCAGCACAGATACGCAGTATTTT. This chain joins TRBV7-2 and TRBJ2-3; weak D call: TRBD2 (5 bases). The CDR3 is made up of 15 amino acids. V lost 3 bases to trimming and J lost 0 bases, with 10 bases between them. Germline loops: CDR1 SGHTA, CDR2 FQGNSA.